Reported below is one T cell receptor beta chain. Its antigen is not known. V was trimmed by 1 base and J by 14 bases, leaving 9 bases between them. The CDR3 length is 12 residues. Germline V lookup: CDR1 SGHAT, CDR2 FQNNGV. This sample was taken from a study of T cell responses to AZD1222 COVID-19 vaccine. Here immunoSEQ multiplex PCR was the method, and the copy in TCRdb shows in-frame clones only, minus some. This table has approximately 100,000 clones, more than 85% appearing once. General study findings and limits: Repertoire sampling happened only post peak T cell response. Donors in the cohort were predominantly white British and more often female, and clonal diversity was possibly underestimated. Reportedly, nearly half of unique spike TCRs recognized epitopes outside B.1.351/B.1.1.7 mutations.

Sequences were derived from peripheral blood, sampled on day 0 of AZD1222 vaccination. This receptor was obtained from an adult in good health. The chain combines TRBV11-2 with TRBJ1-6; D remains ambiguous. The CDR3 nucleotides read TGTGCCAGCAGCTTAGTTGAATGGACCCTCCACTTT. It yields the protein CASSLVEWTLHF.